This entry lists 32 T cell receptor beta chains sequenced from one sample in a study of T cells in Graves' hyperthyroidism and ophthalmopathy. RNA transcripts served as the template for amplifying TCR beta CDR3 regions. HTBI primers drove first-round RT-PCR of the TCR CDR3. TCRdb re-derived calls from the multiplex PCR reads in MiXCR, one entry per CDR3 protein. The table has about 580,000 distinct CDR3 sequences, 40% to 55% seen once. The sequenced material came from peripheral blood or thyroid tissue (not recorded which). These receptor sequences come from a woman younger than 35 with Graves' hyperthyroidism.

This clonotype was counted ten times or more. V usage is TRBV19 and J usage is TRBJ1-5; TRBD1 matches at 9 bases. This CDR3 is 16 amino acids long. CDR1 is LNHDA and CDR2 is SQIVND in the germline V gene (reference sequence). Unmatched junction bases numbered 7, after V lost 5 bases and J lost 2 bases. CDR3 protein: CASSGGDRVRNQPQHF. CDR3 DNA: TGTGCCAGTAGTGGTGGGGACAGGGTTCGCAATCAGCCCCAGCATTTT. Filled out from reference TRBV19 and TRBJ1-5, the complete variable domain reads DGGITQSPKYLFRKEGQNVTLSCEQNLNHDAMYWYRQDPGQGLRLIYYSQIVNDFQKGDIAEGYSVSREKKESFPLTVTSAQKNPTAFYLCASSGGDRVRNQPQHFGDGTRLSIL.

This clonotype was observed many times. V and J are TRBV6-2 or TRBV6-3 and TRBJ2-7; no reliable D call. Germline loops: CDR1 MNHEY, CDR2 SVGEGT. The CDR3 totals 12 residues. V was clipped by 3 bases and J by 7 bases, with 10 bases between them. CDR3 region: CASSYTVLEQYF. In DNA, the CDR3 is TGTGCCAGCAGTTATACAGTCTTGGAGCAGTACTTC.

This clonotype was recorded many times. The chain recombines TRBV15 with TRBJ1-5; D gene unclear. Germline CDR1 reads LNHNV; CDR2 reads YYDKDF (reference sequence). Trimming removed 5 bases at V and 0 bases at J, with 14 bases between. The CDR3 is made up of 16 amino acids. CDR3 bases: TGTGCCACCAGCCGAAGAGCATCTTATAGCAATCAGCCCCAGCATTTT. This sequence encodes CATSRRASYSNQPQHF.

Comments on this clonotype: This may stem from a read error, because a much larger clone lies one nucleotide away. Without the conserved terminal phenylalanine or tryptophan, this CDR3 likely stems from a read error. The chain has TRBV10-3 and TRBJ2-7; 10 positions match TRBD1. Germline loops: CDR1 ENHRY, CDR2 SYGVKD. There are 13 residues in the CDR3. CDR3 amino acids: CASSGDRGHEQYL. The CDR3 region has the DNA TGTGCCAGCAGTGGGGACAGGGGTCACGAGCAGTACTTA.

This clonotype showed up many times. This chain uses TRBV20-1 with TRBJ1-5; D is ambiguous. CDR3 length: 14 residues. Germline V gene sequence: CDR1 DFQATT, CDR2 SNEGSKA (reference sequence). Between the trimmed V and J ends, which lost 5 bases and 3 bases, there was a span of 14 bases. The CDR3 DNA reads TGCAGTGCTCCCGACAAGCAGATCAATCAGCCCCAGCATTTT. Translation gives CSAPDKQINQPQHF.

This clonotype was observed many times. CDR3 sequence (DNA): TGCGCCAGCAGCTTGGAGCGCGACGAGCAGTACTTC. This sequence encodes CASSLERDEQYF. The J gene is TRBJ2-7, the V gene TRBV5-1, with D unresolved. Trimming stripped 0 bases from V and 5 bases from J, with 6 bases between. Germline values: CDR1 SGHRS, CDR2 YFSETQ. The CDR3 consists of 12 residues.

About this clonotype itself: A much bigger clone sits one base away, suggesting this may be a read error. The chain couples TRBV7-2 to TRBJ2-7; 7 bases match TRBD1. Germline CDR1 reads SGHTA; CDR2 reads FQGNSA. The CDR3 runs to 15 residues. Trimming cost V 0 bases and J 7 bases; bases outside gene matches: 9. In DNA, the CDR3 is TGTGCCAGCAGCTTAGCGGCCAGGGGGATTAAGGAGCAGTACTTC. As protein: CASSLAARGIKEQYF. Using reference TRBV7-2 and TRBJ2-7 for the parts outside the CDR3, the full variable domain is GAGVSQSPSNKVTEKGKDVELRCDPISGHTALYWYRQSLGQGLEFLIYFQGNSAPDKSGLPSDRFSAERTGGSVSTLTIQRTQQEDSAVYLCASSLAARGIKEQYFGPGTRLTVT.

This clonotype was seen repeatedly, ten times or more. As DNA, the CDR3 is TGTGCCAGCAGCCATCCCAGGGACGCCTACGAGCAGTACTTC. Translation gives CASSHPRDAYEQYF. V gene TRBV7-6 combines with J gene TRBJ2-7, with D perhaps being TRBD1 or TRBD2 (5 bases each). Trimming stripped 5 bases from V and 2 bases from J, with 13 bases between. From germline, CDR1 is SGHVS and CDR2 FNYEAQ. The CDR3 has 14 amino acids.

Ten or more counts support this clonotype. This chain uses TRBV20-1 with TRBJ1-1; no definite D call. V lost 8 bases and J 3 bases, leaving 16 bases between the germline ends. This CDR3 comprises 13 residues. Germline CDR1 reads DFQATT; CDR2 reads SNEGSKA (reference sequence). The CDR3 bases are TGCAGTTGGATAGAACGGCTGGACACTGAAGCTTTCTTT. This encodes CSWIERLDTEAFF.

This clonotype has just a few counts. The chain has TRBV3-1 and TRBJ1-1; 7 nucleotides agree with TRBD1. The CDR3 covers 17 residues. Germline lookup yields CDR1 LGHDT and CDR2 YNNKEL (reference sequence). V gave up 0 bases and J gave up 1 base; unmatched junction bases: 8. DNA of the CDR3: TGTGCCAGCAGCCAAGAGCTCAGGGGGGTTTCGAACACTGAAGCTTTCTTT. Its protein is CASSQELRGVSNTEAFF.

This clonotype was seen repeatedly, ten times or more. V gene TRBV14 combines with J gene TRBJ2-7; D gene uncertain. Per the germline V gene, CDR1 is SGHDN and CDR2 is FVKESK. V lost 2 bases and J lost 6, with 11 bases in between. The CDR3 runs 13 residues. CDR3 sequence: CASSQTPSGEQYF. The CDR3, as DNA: TGTGCCAGCAGCCAAACCCCCTCCGGCGAGCAGTACTTC.

The CDR3 spells CSALGLAGYTDTQYF. The CDR3 nucleotides are TGCAGCGCCTTAGGACTAGCGGGGTACACAGATACGCAGTATTTT. The V call is TRBV29-1, the J call TRBJ2-3, with 12 bases lining up with TRBD2. This CDR3 region has 15 residues. Germline trimming cut 7 bases from V and 2 bases from J; bases unmatched to any gene: 7. Germline loops: CDR1 SQVTM, CDR2 ANQGSEA.

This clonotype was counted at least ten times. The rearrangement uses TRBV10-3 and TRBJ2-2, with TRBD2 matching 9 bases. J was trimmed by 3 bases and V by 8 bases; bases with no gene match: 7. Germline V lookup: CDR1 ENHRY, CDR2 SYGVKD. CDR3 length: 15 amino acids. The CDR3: CAIPGEREDTGELFF. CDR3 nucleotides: TGTGCCATCCCCGGGGAGCGGGAGGACACCGGGGAGCTGTTTTTT.

The CDR3 sequence is CASTLAGFYEQYF. The CDR3 nucleotides read TGTGCCAGCACCCTAGCGGGATTCTACGAGCAGTACTTC. The chain combines TRBV7-2 with TRBJ2-7, with 9 bases lining up with TRBD2. Germline CDR1 SGHTA, CDR2 FQGNSA. The V and J ends lost 7 bases and 3 bases, in that order; junction bases with no gene match: 4. This CDR3 contains 13 residues.

This CDR3 is CASSYGQGGVEKLFF. CDR3 in DNA: TGTGCCAGCAGCTACGGACAGGGAGGGGTTGAAAAACTGTTTTTT. This chain joins TRBV7-9 and TRBJ1-4, with 8 positions matching TRBD1. CDR1 is SEHNR, CDR2 FQNEAQ, per germline (reference sequence). The ends lost 4 bases at V and 7 bases at J; junction bases unmatched: 8. The CDR3 spans 15 residues.

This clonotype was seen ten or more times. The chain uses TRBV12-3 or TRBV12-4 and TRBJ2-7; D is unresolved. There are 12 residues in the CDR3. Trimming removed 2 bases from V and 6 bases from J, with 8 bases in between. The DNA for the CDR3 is TGTGCCAGCAGTTTATTTCCCACCGAGCAGTACTTC. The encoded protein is CASSLFPTEQYF.

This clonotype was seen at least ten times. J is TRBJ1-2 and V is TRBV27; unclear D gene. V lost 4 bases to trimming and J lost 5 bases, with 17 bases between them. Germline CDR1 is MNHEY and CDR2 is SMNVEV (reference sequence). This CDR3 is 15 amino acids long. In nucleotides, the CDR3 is TGTGCCAGCAGTTACGACATCTTTGGGAATTATGGCTACACCTTC. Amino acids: CASSYDIFGNYGYTF.

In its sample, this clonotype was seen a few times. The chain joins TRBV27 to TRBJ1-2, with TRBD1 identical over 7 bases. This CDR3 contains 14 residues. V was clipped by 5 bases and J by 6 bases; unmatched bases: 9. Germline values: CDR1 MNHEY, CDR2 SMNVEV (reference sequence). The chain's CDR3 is CASSPREGAHGYTF. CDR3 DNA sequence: TGTGCCAGCAGTCCCCGGGAGGGGGCGCATGGCTACACCTTC.

The CDR3 DNA reads as TGTGCCAGCAGTTATTACAGGCTAGCGGGACCAGATACGCAGTATTTT. This gives the protein CASSYYRLAGPDTQYF. The V gene is TRBV6-5, the J gene TRBJ2-3, with 9 bases fitting TRBD2. Losses at the gene ends were 3 bases for V and 4 bases for J; bases not matched to a gene: 8. The CDR3 consists of 16 residues. CDR1 and CDR2 (germline): MNHEY, SVGAGI.

CDR3 sequence reads: CASRVGQHNQPQHF. The CDR3 nucleotides are TGTGCCAGCAGGGTCGGACAGCACAATCAGCCCCAGCATTTT. V usage is TRBV12-3 or TRBV12-4 and J usage is TRBJ1-5, with a tentative D call TRBD1 (6 bases). The CDR3 is made up of 14 amino acids. V lost 6 bases to trimming and J lost 3 bases, with 12 bases between them.

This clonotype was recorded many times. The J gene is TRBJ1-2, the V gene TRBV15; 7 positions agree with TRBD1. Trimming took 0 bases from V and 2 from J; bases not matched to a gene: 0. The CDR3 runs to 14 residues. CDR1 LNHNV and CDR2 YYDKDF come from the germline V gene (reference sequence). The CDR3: CATSRETGNYGYTF. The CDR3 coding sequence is TGTGCCACCAGCAGAGAGACAGGGAACTATGGCTACACCTTC. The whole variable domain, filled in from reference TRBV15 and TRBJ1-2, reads DAMVIQNPRYQVTQFGKPVTLSCSQTLNHNVMYWYQQKSSQAPKLLFHYYDKDFNNEADTPDNFQSRRPNTSFCFLDIRSPGLGDTAMYLCATSRETGNYGYTFGSGTRLTVV.

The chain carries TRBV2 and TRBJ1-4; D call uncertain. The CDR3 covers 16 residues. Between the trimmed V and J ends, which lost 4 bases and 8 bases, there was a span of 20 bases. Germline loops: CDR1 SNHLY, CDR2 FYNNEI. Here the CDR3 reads CASSGVGSPAGEKLFF. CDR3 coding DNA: TGTGCCAGCAGTGGAGTAGGCAGTCCAGCGGGGGAAAAACTGTTTTTT.

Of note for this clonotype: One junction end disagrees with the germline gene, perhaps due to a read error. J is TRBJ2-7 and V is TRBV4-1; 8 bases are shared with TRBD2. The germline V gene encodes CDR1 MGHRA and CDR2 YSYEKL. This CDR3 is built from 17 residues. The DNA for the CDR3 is TGTGCCAGTAGTATCGCCCGAGCGGGAGTGAACACCTACGGGCAGTACTTC. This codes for CASSIARAGVNTYGQYF.

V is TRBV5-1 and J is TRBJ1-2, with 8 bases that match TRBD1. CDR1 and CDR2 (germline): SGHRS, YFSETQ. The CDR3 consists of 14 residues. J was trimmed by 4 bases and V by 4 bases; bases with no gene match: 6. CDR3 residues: CASSPQGAFYGYTF. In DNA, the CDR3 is TGCGCCAGCAGCCCTCAGGGGGCGTTCTATGGCTACACCTTC.

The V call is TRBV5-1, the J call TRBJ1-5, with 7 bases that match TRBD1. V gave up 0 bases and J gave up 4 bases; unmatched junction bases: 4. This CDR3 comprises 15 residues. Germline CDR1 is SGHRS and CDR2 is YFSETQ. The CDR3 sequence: CASSLGDSPNQPQHF. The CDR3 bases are TGCGCCAGCAGCTTGGGGGACAGCCCGAATCAGCCCCAGCATTTT.

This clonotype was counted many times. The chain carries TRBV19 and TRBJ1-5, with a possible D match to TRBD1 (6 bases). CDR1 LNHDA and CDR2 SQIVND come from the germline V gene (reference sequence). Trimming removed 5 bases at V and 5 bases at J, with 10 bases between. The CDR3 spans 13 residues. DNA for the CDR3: TGTGCCAGTAGTCACCACAGGGATCAGCCCCAGCATTTT. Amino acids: CASSHHRDQPQHF.

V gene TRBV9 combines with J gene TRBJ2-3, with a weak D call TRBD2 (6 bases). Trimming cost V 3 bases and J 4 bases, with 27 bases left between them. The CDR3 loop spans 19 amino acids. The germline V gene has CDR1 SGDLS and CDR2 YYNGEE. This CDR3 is CASSGDGIAEARVADTQYF. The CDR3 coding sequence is TGTGCCAGCAGCGGGGACGGAATAGCGGAGGCGAGGGTAGCAGATACGCAGTATTTT. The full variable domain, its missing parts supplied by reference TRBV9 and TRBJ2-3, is DSGVTQTPKHLITATGQRVTLRCSPRSGDLSVYWYQQSLDQGLQFLIQYYNGEERAKGNILERFSAQQFPDLHSELNLSSLELGDSALYFCASSGDGIAEARVADTQYFGPGTRLTVL.

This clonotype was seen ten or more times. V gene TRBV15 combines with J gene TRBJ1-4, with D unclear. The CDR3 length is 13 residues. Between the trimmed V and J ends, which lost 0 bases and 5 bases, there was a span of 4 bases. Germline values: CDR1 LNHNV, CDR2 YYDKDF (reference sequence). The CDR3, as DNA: TGTGCCACCAGCAGAGATCTGAATGAAAAACTGTTTTTT. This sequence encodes CATSRDLNEKLFF.

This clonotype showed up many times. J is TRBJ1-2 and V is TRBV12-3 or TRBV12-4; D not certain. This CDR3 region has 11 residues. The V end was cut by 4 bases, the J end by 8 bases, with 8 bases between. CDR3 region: CASSSPGGYTF. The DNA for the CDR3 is TGTGCCAGCAGTTCCCCAGGCGGCTACACCTTC.

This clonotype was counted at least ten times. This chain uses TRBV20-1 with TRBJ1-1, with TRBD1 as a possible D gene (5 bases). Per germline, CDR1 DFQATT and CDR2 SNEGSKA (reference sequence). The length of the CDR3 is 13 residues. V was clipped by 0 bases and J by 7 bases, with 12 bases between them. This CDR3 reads CSAREPNQGEAFF. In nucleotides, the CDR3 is TGCAGTGCTAGAGAACCTAACCAGGGTGAAGCTTTCTTT.

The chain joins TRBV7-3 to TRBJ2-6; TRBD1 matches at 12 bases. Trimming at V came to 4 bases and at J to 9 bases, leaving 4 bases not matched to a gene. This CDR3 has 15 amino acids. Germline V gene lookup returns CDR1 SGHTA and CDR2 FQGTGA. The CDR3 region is CASSSGTGGVNVLTF. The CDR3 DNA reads TGTGCCAGCAGCTCTGGGACAGGGGGCGTCAACGTCCTGACTTTC. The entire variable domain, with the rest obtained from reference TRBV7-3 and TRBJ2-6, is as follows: GAGVSQTPSNKVTEKGKYVELRCDPISGHTALYWYRQSLGQGPEFLIYFQGTGAADDSGLPNDRFFAVRPEGSVSTLKIQRTERGDSAVYLCASSSGTGGVNVLTFGAGSRLTVL.

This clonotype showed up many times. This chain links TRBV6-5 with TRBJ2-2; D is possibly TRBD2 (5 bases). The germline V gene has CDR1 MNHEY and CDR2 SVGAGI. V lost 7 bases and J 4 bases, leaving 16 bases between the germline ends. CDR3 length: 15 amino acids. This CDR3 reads CASTGDRGSTGELFF. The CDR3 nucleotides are TGTGCCAGCACTGGAGATCGGGGAAGCACCGGGGAGCTGTTTTTT.